Below, 21 T cell receptor beta chains from the same sample are listed, as sequenced in a study of CD8 T cells in ankylosing spondylitis. Study findings and constraints: Several highly homologous variants made up a TCR beta motif, and this motif appeared characteristic of ankylosing spondylitis blood.

These TCRs' antigens remain unknown. Via MiXCR, TCRdb re-called the 5' RACE reads, giving one row per CDR3 protein. Here the sample spans around 440,000 distinct CDR3 sequences, about a sixth being singletons. Material: blood, either unsorted or a sorted T cell fraction (not recorded which). The receptors were gathered from a male donor with ankylosing spondylitis.

The V call is TRBV7-2, the J call TRBJ2-3; D might be TRBD1 or TRBD2, each matching 5 bases. The length of the CDR3 is 16 residues. The V end was cut by 2 bases, the J end by 0 bases, with 12 bases between. The V gene's germline CDR1 is SGHTA and CDR2 FQGNSA. The DNA of the CDR3 is TGTGCCAGCAGCTTATCCAGGGACCCAAGCACAGATACGCAGTATTTT. Its translation: CASSLSRDPSTDTQYF.

The chain recombines TRBV7-8 with TRBJ1-1; D uncertain. Germline loops: CDR1 SGHVS, CDR2 FQNEAQ. CDR3 length: 14 amino acids. Trimming cost V 1 base and J 4 bases, with 10 bases left between them. In nucleotides, the CDR3 is TGTGCCAGCAGCTTAGACCCAATATCCACTGAAGCTTTCTTT. It encodes CASSLDPISTEAFF.

This sequence joins TRBV5-1 and TRBJ2-2, with 12 positions matching TRBD2. V shed 1 base and J 7 bases; nucleotides not matched to a gene: 20. There are 21 residues in the CDR3. In germline, CDR1 is SGHRS, CDR2 YFSETQ. Here the CDR3 DNA reads TGCGCCAGCAGCTTGCCCGGGACAGTCAGTCTAGCGGGGGGGCACGACGGGGAGCTGTTTTTT. It codes for CASSLPGTVSLAGGHDGELFF.

This chain links TRBV3-1 with TRBJ2-3; 7 nucleotides line up with TRBD1. J lost 2 bases, V lost 5 bases, and 10 bases had no gene match. CDR3 length equals 16 residues. CDR1 is LGHDT, CDR2 YNNKEL, per germline (reference sequence). The CDR3 sequence: CASSEQGVAYTDTQYF. DNA of the CDR3: TGTGCCAGCAGCGAGCAGGGGGTAGCCTACACAGATACGCAGTATTTT.

The chain is built from TRBV7-9 and TRBJ2-1; 13 nucleotides line up with TRBD2. The CDR3 extends over 16 amino acids. The V segment lost 5 bases and the J segment 7 bases; nucleotides outside the gene matches: 8. Germline CDR1 SEHNR, CDR2 FQNEAQ (reference sequence). The CDR3 loop is CASSAVLAGGLNEQFF. DNA for the CDR3: TGTGCCAGCAGCGCCGTACTAGCGGGGGGGCTAAATGAGCAGTTCTTC.

This clonotype was found many times. This rearrangement joins TRBV12-3 or TRBV12-4 to TRBJ2-1; TRBD1 aligns across 9 bases. The CDR3 sequence is 15 residues long. With V trimmed by 6 bases and J by 3 bases, 6 bases remained unmatched. The CDR3: CASSRDRVGYNEQFF. DNA of the CDR3: TGTGCCAGCAGCCGGGACAGGGTGGGCTACAATGAGCAGTTCTTC.

This chain links TRBV20-1 with TRBJ2-7; 13 bases align to TRBD2. V lost 1 base and J lost 7; bases outside the gene matches: 19. Germline V CDR1 and CDR2: DFQATT, SNEGSKA (reference sequence). The CDR3 runs to 19 residues. CDR3 DNA: TGCAGTGCTAGAGTTCGAGCCCCCGGGACTAGCGGGAAGACGGGGGAGCAGTACTTC. It translates to CSARVRAPGTSGKTGEQYF.

This clonotype was observed once. The genes are TRBV2 and TRBJ2-3; no firm D call. Germline CDR1 is SNHLY and CDR2 is FYNNEI. V was shortened by 6 bases and J by 4 bases, with 14 bases between the two germline ends. This CDR3 contains 14 residues. CDR3 coding DNA: TGTGCCAGCAGCGGCCGGAGCTCTGCAGATACGCAGTATTTT. This translates into CASSGRSSADTQYF.

The chain couples TRBV12-3 or TRBV12-4 to TRBJ2-3; D unresolved. The CDR3 is made up of 12 amino acids. V lost 3 bases and J 6 bases, leaving 7 bases between the germline ends. CDR3 in DNA: TGTGCCAGCAGTTTCGAGTGGGATACGCAGTATTTT. Translating gives CASSFEWDTQYF.

This clonotype was observed a handful of times. The chain has TRBV20-1 and TRBJ1-4; D is unresolved. The CDR3 runs to 12 residues. The V gene's germline CDR1 is DFQATT and CDR2 SNEGSKA (reference sequence). The V gene lost 6 bases and the J gene lost 4 bases, with 9 bases spanning the gap. The CDR3 DNA is TGCAGTGCCGGACGGGATAATGAAAAACTGTTTTTT. Protein sequence: CSAGRDNEKLFF.

This chain links TRBV7-8 with TRBJ2-7, with D possibly being TRBD1 (7 bases). CDR1 and CDR2 (germline): SGHVS, FQNEAQ. The CDR3 has 17 amino acids. The V end lost 4 bases, the J end lost 0 bases, and 19 bases lay between the germline ends. The CDR3 DNA reads TGTGCCAGCAGCTCCAGACTAGGACAGGTTAGCTCCTACGAGCAGTACTTC. It codes for CASSSRLGQVSSYEQYF.

This clonotype has just a few counts. The CDR3 coding sequence is TGTGCCATCAGTGAGTCGCCCCAAAACTATGGCTACACCTTC. Its translation: CAISESPQNYGYTF. The chain has TRBV10-3 and TRBJ1-2, with unresolved D. V dropped 0 bases and J dropped 2 bases, with 7 bases sitting between them. This CDR3 has 14 residues. Germline values: CDR1 ENHRY, CDR2 SYGVKD.

A few counts support this clonotype. The genes are TRBV20-1 and TRBJ2-7; 7 nucleotides agree with TRBD1. V dropped 3 bases and J dropped 0; count of bases not matched to a gene: 8. The CDR3 runs to 15 residues. Germline V gene data show CDR1 as DFQATT and CDR2 as SNEGSKA (reference sequence). This CDR3 reads CSARETGSSSYEQYF. DNA of the CDR3: TGCAGTGCTAGGGAGACAGGGTCCTCCTCCTACGAGCAGTACTTC.

This clonotype was seen once. The V gene is TRBV7-2, the J gene TRBJ2-7; D ambiguous. This CDR3 contains 14 residues. Germline CDR1 reads SGHTA; CDR2 reads FQGNSA. V was clipped by 5 bases and J by 0 bases, with 11 bases between them. CDR3 protein: CASSKSLLSYEQYF. The DNA for the CDR3 is TGTGCCAGCAGCAAGAGCTTACTCTCCTACGAGCAGTACTTC.

This clonotype was seen a few times. This chain uses TRBV6-1 with TRBJ2-5; D might be TRBD1 (5 bases). Trimming removed 3 bases at V and 0 bases at J, with 11 bases between. The CDR3 is 15 amino acids. Germline V gives CDR1 MNHNS, CDR2 SASEGT. In DNA form, the CDR3 reads TGTGCCAGCAGTGATCGGAGACAGTACCAAGAGACCCAGTACTTC. It is translated as CASSDRRQYQETQYF.

This chain uses TRBV9 with TRBJ1-6; no clear D. Germline V gene sequence: CDR1 SGDLS, CDR2 YYNGEE. V was clipped by 2 bases and J by 7 bases, with 10 bases between them. The CDR3 has 14 amino acids. CDR3 sequence: CASSVNVQNSPLHF. Written as DNA, the CDR3 is TGTGCCAGCAGCGTCAACGTACAGAATTCACCCCTCCACTTT.

This clonotype was detected only a few times. The chain recombines TRBV6-1 with TRBJ1-5, with D unclear. Germline lookup yields CDR1 MNHNS and CDR2 SASEGT. Trimming took 5 bases from V and 3 from J, leaving 8 bases between them. This CDR3 is 13 amino acids long. DNA of the CDR3: TGTGCCAGCAGTCGACGGTACAATCAGCCCCAGCATTTT. Its protein product is CASSRRYNQPQHF.

This clonotype turned up a few times. The J gene is TRBJ1-4, the V gene TRBV4-1; TRBD1 is a possible D gene (5 bases). The CDR3 totals 19 residues. Germline V gives CDR1 MGHRA, CDR2 YSYEKL. V lost 0 bases, J lost 6 bases, and 23 bases lay in between. Written as DNA, the CDR3 is TGCGCCAGCAGCCAAGAGGGGCGGGGGAGGGTTCTACATGATGAAAAACTGTTTTTT. It codes for CASSQEGRGRVLHDEKLFF.

V and J are TRBV7-3 and TRBJ2-2; 13 positions match TRBD2. The germline V gene has CDR1 SGHTA and CDR2 FQGTGA. The CDR3 contains 17 residues. With 4 bases clipped from V and 3 bases from J, the junction kept 5 bases outside the gene matches. The CDR3 is CASSSWTSGSHTGELFF. CDR3 DNA sequence: TGTGCCAGCAGCTCCTGGACTAGCGGGAGCCACACCGGGGAGCTGTTTTTT.

There are many counts of this clonotype. At one end the junction does not follow the germline gene, possibly because of a read error. The V and J genes are TRBV5-1 and TRBJ1-2; 8 nucleotides match TRBD1. Germline CDR1 is SGHRS and CDR2 is YFSETQ. The length of the CDR3 is 13 residues. The CDR3 DNA follows: TGTGCCAGCAGCCCAGGGGGCAGCTATGGCTACACCTTC. As protein: CASSPGGSYGYTF.

The V gene is TRBV7-2, the J gene TRBJ1-6, with TRBD1 as a possible D gene (5 bases). The germline V gene encodes CDR1 SGHTA and CDR2 FQGNSA. V was cut by 7 bases and J by 6 bases, with 16 bases left in between. The length of the CDR3 is 15 residues. In nucleotides, the CDR3 is TGTGCCAGCACCGGGACCCGGGCGGGTAATTCACCCCTCCACTTT. This gives the protein CASTGTRAGNSPLHF.